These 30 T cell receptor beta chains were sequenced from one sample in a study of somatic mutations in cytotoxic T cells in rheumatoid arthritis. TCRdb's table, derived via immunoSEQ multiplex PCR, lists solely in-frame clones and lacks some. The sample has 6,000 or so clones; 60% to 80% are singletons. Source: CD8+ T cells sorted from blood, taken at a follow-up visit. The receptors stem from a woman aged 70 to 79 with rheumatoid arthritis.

CDR3 bases: TGTGCCAGCAGGGAGACAGGGGCGTATGGCTACACCTTC. Its translation is CASRETGAYGYTF. V gene TRBV7-8 combines with J gene TRBJ1-2; 8 bases fit TRBD1. CDR1 is SGHVS, CDR2 FQNEAQ, per germline. Losses at the gene ends were 6 bases for V and 5 bases for J; bases not matched to a gene: 5. This CDR3 is built from 13 residues.

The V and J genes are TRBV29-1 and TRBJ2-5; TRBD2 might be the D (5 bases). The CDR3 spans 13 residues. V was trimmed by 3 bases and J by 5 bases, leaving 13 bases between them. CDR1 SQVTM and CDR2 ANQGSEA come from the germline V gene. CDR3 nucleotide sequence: TGCAGCGTTGACCCAGAGGGTTTGGAGACCCAGTACTTC. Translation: CSVDPEGLETQYF.

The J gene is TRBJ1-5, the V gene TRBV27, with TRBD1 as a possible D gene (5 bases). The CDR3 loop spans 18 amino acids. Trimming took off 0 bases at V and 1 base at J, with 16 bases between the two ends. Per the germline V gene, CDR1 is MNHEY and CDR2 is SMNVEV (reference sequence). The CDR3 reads CASSLSGGWEGSNQPQHF. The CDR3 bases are TGTGCCAGCAGTTTATCGGGGGGGTGGGAGGGGAGCAATCAGCCCCAGCATTTT.

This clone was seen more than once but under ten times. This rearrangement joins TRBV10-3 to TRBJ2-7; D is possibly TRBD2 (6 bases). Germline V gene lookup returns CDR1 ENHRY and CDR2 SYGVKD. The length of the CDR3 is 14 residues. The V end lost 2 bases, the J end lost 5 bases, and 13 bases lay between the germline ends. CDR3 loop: CAISEQGRGNEQYF. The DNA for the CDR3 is TGTGCCATCAGTGAGCAGGGCCGGGGGAACGAGCAGTACTTC.

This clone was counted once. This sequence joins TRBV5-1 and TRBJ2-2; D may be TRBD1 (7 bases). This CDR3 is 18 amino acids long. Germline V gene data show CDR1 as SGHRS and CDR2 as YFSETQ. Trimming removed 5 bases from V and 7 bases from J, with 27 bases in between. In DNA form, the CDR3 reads TGCGCCAGCAGGAATGCGTACTTGAGACAGGGAGGTCACGGGGAGCTGTTTTTT. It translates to CASRNAYLRQGGHGELFF. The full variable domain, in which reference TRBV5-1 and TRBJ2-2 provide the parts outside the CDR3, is KAGVTQTPRYLIKTRGQQVTLSCSPISGHRSVSWYQQTPGQGLQFLFEYFSETQRNKGNFPGRFSGRQFSNSRSEMNVSTLELGDSALYLCASRNAYLRQGGHGELFFGEGSRLTVL.

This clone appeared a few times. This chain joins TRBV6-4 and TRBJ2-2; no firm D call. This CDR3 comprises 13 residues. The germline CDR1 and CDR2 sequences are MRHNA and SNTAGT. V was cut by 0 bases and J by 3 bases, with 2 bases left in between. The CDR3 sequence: CASSDSDTGELFF. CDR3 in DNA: TGTGCCAGCAGTGACTCGGACACCGGGGAGCTGTTTTTT.

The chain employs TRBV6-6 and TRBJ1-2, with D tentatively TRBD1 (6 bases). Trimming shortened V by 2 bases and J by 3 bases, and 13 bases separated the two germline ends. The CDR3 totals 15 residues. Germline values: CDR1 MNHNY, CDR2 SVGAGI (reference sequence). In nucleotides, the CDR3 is TGTGCCAGCAGTTACCGGTTGGACAGCTACTATGGCTACACCTTC. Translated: CASSYRLDSYYGYTF.

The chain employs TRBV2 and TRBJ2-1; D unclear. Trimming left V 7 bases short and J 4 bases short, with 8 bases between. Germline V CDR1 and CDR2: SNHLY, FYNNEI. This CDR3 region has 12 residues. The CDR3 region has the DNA TGTGCCAGCAAGGTCTCTTACAATGAGCAGTTCTTC. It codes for CASKVSYNEQFF.

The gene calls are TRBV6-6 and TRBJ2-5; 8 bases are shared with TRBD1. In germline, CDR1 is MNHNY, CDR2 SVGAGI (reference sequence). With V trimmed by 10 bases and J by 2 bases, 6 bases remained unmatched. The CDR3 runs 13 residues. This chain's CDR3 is CATGRTGQETQYF. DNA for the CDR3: TGTGCCACCGGCCGGACAGGGCAAGAGACCCAGTACTTC.

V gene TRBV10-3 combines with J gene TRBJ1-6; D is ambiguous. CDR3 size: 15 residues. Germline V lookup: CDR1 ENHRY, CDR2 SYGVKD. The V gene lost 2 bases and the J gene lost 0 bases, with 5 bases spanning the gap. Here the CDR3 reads CAISEGSSYNSPLHF. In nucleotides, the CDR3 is TGTGCCATCAGTGAGGGGAGCTCCTATAATTCACCCCTCCACTTT.

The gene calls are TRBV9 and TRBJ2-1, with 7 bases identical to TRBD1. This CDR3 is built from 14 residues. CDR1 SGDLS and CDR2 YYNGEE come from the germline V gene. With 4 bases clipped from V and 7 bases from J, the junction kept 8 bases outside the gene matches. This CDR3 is CASSTPTGSNEQFF. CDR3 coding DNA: TGTGCCAGCAGCACCCCGACAGGGTCGAATGAGCAGTTCTTC. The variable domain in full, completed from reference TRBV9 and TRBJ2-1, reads DSGVTQTPKHLITATGQRVTLRCSPRSGDLSVYWYQQSLDQGLQFLIQYYNGEERAKGNILERFSAQQFPDLHSELNLSSLELGDSALYFCASSTPTGSNEQFFGPGTRLTVL.

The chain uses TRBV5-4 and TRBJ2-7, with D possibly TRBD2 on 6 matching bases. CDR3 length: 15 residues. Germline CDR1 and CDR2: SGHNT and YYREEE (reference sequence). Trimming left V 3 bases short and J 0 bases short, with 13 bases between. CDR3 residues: CASSWASGASYEQYF. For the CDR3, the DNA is TGTGCCAGCAGCTGGGCCTCGGGAGCCTCCTACGAGCAGTACTTC.

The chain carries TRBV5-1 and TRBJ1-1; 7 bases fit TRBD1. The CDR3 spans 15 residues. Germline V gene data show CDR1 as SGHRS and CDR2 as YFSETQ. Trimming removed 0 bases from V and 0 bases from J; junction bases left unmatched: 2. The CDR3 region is CASSLGDRLNTEAFF. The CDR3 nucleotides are TGCGCCAGCAGCTTGGGGGACAGACTGAACACTGAAGCTTTCTTT.

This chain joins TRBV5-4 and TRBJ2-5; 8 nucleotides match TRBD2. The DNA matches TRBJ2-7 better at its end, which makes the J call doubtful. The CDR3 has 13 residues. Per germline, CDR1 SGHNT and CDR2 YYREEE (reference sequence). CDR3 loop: CASSLIAGNEQYF. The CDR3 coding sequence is TGTGCCAGCAGCTTAATAGCGGGAAACGAGCAGTACTTC.

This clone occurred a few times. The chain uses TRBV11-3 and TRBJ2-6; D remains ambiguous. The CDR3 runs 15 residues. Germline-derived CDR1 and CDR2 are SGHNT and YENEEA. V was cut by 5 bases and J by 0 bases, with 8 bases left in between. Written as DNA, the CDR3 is TGTGCCAGCAGCGATCGTAGCTCTGGGGCCAACGTCCTGACTTTC. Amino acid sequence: CASSDRSSGANVLTF.

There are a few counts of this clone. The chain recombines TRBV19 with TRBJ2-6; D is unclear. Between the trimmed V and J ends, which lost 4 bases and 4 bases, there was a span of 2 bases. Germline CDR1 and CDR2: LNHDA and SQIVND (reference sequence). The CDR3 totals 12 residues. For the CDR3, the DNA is TGTGCCAGTAGTACCGGGGCCAACGTCCTGACTTTC. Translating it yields CASSTGANVLTF.

The CDR3 coding sequence is TGTGCCAGTAGTACGGGACAGGGGAGCTCCTACAATGAGCAGTTCTTC. Amino acids: CASSTGQGSSYNEQFF. This chain uses TRBV19 with TRBJ2-1, with TRBD1 matching over 10 bases. The germline V gene encodes CDR1 LNHDA and CDR2 SQIVND (reference sequence). The CDR3 has 16 residues. The J segment lost 0 bases and the V segment lost 4 bases, leaving 3 bases of the junction unmatched.

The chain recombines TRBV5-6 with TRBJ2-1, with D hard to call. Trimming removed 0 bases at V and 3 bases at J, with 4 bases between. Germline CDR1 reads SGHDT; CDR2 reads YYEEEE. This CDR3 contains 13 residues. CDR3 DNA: TGTGCCAGCAGCTTGGCCTACTACAATGAGCAGTTCTTC. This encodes CASSLAYYNEQFF.

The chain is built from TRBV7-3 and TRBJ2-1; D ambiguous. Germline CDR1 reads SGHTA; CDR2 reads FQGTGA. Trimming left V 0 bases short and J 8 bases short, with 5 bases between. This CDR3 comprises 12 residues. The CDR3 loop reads CASSLTVDEQFF. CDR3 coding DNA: TGTGCCAGCAGCTTAACGGTGGATGAGCAGTTCTTC. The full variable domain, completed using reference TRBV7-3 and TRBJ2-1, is GAGVSQTPSNKVTEKGKYVELRCDPISGHTALYWYRQSLGQGPEFLIYFQGTGAADDSGLPNDRFFAVRPEGSVSTLKIQRTERGDSAVYLCASSLTVDEQFFGPGTRLTVL.

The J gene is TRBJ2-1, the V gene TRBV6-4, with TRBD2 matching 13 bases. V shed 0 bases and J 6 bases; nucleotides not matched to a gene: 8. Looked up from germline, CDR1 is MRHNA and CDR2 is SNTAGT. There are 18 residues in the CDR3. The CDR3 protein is CASSDSTSTSGGVNEQFF. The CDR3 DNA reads TGTGCCAGCAGTGACTCGACGTCTACTAGCGGGGGGGTCAATGAGCAGTTCTTC.

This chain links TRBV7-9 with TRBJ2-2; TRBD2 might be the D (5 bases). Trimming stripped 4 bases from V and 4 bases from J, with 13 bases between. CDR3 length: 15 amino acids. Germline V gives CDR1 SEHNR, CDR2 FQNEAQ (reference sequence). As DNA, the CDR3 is TGTGCCAGCAGCTCCCGGGATCACGGCACCGGGGAGCTGTTTTTT. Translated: CASSSRDHGTGELFF.

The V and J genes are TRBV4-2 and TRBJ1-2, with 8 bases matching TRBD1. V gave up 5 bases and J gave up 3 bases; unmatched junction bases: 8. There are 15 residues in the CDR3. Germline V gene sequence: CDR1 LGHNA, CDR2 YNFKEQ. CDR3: CASSWDRTLYYGYTF. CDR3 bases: TGTGCCAGCAGCTGGGACAGGACCTTATACTATGGCTACACCTTC.

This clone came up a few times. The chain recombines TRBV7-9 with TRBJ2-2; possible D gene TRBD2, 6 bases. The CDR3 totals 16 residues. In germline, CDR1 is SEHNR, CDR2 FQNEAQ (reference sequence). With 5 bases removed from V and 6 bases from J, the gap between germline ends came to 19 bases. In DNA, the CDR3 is TGTGCCAGCAGCCAGGGATTGGGACTCCCGTCCGGGGAGCTGTTTTTT. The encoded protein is CASSQGLGLPSGELFF.

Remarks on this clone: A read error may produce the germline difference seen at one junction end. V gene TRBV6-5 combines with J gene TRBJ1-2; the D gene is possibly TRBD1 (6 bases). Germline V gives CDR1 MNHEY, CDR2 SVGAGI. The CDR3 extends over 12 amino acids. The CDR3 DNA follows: TGTGCCAGCAGTTACCCGACGGGACAAAGGGTCTTC. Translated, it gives CASSYPTGQRVF.

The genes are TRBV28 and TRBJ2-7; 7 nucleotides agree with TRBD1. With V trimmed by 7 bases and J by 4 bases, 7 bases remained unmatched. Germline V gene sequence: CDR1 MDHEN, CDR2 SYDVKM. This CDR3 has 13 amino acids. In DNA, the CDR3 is TGTGCCAGCAATCAAGTCAGGGGGTACGAGCAGTACTTC. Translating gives CASNQVRGYEQYF.

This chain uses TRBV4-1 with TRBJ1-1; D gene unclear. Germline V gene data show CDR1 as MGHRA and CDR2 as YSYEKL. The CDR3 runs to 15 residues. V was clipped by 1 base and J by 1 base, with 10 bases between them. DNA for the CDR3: TGCGCCAGCAGCCAAGTCCCCCGGGGGAACACTGAAGCTTTCTTT. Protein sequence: CASSQVPRGNTEAFF.

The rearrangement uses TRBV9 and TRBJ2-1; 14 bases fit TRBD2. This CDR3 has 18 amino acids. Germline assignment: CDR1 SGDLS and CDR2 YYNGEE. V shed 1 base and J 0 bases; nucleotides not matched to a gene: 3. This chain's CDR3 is CASSVPTSGGASYNEQFF. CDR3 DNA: TGTGCCAGCAGCGTACCGACTAGCGGGGGGGCCTCCTACAATGAGCAGTTCTTC.

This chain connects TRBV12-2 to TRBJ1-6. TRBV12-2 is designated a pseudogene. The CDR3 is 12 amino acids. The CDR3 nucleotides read TGTGCAAGCAAGCCGTATAATTCACCCCTCCACTTT. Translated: CASKPYNSPLHF.

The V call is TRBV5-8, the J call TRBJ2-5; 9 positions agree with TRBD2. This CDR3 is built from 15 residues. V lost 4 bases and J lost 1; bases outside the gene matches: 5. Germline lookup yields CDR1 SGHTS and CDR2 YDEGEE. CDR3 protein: CASSLSGGPQETQYF. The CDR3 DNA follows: TGTGCCAGCAGCCTTAGCGGGGGCCCCCAAGAGACCCAGTACTTC.

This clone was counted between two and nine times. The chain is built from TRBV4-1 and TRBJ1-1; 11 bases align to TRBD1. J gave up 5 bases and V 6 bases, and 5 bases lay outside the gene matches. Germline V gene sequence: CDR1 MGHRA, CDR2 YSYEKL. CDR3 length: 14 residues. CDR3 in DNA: TGCGCCAGCAGTCAGGGACAGGGGGTAACTGAAGCTTTCTTT. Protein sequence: CASSQGQGVTEAFF.